The 27 T cell receptor beta chains listed next were all sequenced from one sample in a study of blood T cell repertoires in COVID-19. Clones were sequenced by immunoSEQ multiplex PCR, and TCRdb holds only the in-frame ones, with some missing. This sample has more than 80,000 clones, with around 88% found just once. The specimen was peripheral blood. Source of these receptors: a woman in her sixties or seventies with COVID-19, enrolled during active disease.

V is TRBV6-6 and J is TRBJ2-2; tentative D call: TRBD2 (5 bases). Trimming shortened V by 6 bases and J by 1 base, and 12 bases separated the two germline ends. Germline-derived CDR1 and CDR2 are MNHNY and SVGAGI (reference sequence). This CDR3 comprises 15 residues. The CDR3 coding sequence is TGTGCCAGCAGCAGAGGGCAGGAGAACACCGGGGAGCTGTTTTTT. The encoded protein is CASSRGQENTGELFF.

The V gene is TRBV5-1, the J gene TRBJ2-7; the match to TRBD1 covers 11 bases. Germline values: CDR1 SGHRS, CDR2 YFSETQ. This CDR3 spans 15 amino acids. V trimming: 6 bases; J trimming: 7 bases; junction bases outside the gene matches: 12. CDR3 nucleotide sequence: TGCGCCAGCAAATCCGGGACAGGGGGAAGTTGGGAGCAGTACTTC. Translating it yields CASKSGTGGSWEQYF.

The chain combines TRBV9 with TRBJ2-3, with TRBD2 as a possible D gene (7 bases). Per germline, CDR1 SGDLS and CDR2 YYNGEE. Trimming shortened V by 4 bases and J by 2 bases, and 14 bases separated the two germline ends. The CDR3 contains 15 residues. CDR3 coding DNA: TGTGCCAGCAGCTCCCCCCGGGGGGCCACAGATACGCAGTATTTT. This encodes CASSSPRGATDTQYF.

The chain is built from TRBV11-2 and TRBJ1-2; 7 bases map to TRBD1. The CDR3 spans 13 residues. The V and J ends lost 0 bases and 7 bases, in that order; junction bases with no gene match: 2. Looked up from germline, CDR1 is SGHAT and CDR2 is FQNNGV. This chain's CDR3 is CASSLEQGSGYTF. The CDR3 nucleotides are TGTGCCAGCAGCTTAGAACAGGGGTCTGGCTACACCTTC.

The V gene is TRBV19, the J gene TRBJ1-2; D perhaps matches TRBD1 (5 bases). The CDR3 spans 13 residues. Trimming pared 0 bases from V and 8 bases from J, leaving 10 bases between. From germline, CDR1 is LNHDA and CDR2 SQIVND (reference sequence). This chain's CDR3 is CASSIERQGGYTF. In nucleotides, the CDR3 is TGTGCCAGTAGTATAGAGCGGCAGGGAGGCTACACCTTC.

V usage is TRBV29-1 and J usage is TRBJ2-3; 7 bases are a match to TRBD2. Trimming at V came to 7 bases and at J to 2 bases, leaving 9 bases not matched to a gene. CDR1 SQVTM and CDR2 ANQGSEA come from the germline V gene. The CDR3 is 14 residues long. Here the CDR3 reads CSAIRAGPTDTQYF. CDR3 nucleotides: TGCAGCGCCATTCGAGCGGGGCCCACAGATACGCAGTATTTT.

V usage is TRBV12-3 or TRBV12-4 and J usage is TRBJ1-4, with a weak D call TRBD1 (5 bases). There are 13 residues in the CDR3. The V end was cut by 6 bases, the J end by 3 bases, with 8 bases between. The CDR3 region is CASRGLANEKLFF. DNA for the CDR3: TGTGCCAGCAGGGGGCTGGCTAATGAAAAACTGTTTTTT.

This chain links TRBV29-1 with TRBJ1-2; 9 positions agree with TRBD1. Germline V gene data show CDR1 as SQVTM and CDR2 as ANQGSEA. V lost 2 bases and J lost 4; bases outside the gene matches: 11. This CDR3 has 16 amino acids. The DNA for the CDR3 is TGCAGCGTTGAATGGGTACATACAGGGGGCGGCTATGGCTACACCTTC. This translates into CSVEWVHTGGGYGYTF.

The genes are TRBV2 and TRBJ1-1, with 7 nucleotides matching TRBD1. V trimming: 6 bases; J trimming: 4 bases; junction bases outside the gene matches: 2. Per germline, CDR1 SNHLY and CDR2 FYNNEI. CDR3 size: 12 residues. The CDR3 coding sequence is TGTGCCAGCAGGGGACAGTCCACTGAAGCTTTCTTT. It translates to CASRGQSTEAFF.

The J gene is TRBJ2-1, the V gene TRBV5-1; 10 nucleotides match TRBD2. Germline CDR1 is SGHRS and CDR2 is YFSETQ. The CDR3 length is 16 residues. The trim removed 1 base at V and 7 bases at J, leaving 8 bases unmatched. Here the CDR3 reads CASSLRSGGASNEQFF. The CDR3 DNA is TGCGCCAGCAGCTTGCGGAGCGGGGGGGCATCGAATGAGCAGTTCTTC.

This clone showed up just a few times. J is TRBJ1-1 and V is TRBV5-8; D call uncertain. The V and J ends lost 0 bases and 2 bases respectively, with 8 bases between them. This CDR3 contains 14 residues. In germline, CDR1 is SGHTS, CDR2 YDEGEE. The CDR3 is CASSLVGGNTEAFF. For the CDR3, the DNA is TGTGCCAGCAGCTTGGTCGGCGGAAACACTGAAGCTTTCTTT.

CDR3 DNA: TGTGCCAGCAGCCCCGGGGCCAGGGGGCCCTACGAGCAGTACTTC. Its protein is CASSPGARGPYEQYF. The genes are TRBV9 and TRBJ2-7; TRBD1 agrees at 8 bases. Trimming removed 4 bases from V and 2 bases from J; junction bases left unmatched: 8. Germline lookup yields CDR1 SGDLS and CDR2 YYNGEE. The CDR3 is made up of 15 amino acids.

This clone turned up a few times. The chain combines TRBV7-2 with TRBJ1-1; possible D gene TRBD1, 6 bases. The CDR3 consists of 14 residues. V was clipped by 7 bases and J by 2 bases, with 14 bases between them. Germline V gene sequence: CDR1 SGHTA, CDR2 FQGNSA. The CDR3 protein is CASTLDRLNTEAFF. Written as DNA, the CDR3 is TGTGCCAGCACCTTGGACAGACTAAACACTGAAGCTTTCTTT.

The chain couples TRBV2 to TRBJ2-7; D is possibly TRBD2 (5 bases). Germline values: CDR1 SNHLY, CDR2 FYNNEI. Trimming pared 9 bases from V and 0 bases from J, leaving 15 bases between. CDR3 length: 14 residues. The CDR3 reads CASEPGFSSYEQYF. DNA for the CDR3: TGTGCCAGTGAACCGGGATTCAGCTCCTACGAGCAGTACTTC.

V and J are TRBV2 and TRBJ2-4; D gene unclear. The ends were cut back, 8 bases at V and 0 bases at J, with 11 bases in the middle. CDR1 and CDR2 (germline): SNHLY, FYNNEI. The length of the CDR3 is 14 residues. DNA for the CDR3: TGTGCCAGCGACCTCAGGCTAGCCAAAAACATTCAGTACTTC. Encoded protein: CASDLRLAKNIQYF.

The rearrangement links TRBV5-8 to TRBJ2-7; possibly TRBD2 for D (6 bases). Deletions cut 4 bases from V and 6 bases from J, with 11 bases between. CDR1 is SGHTS and CDR2 is YDEGEE in the germline V gene. This CDR3 is built from 12 residues. CDR3 bases: TGTGCCAGCAGCCATCTGGGGGGCGAGCAGTACTTC. It yields the protein CASSHLGGEQYF. Supplemented by reference TRBV5-8 and TRBJ2-7, the full variable domain reads EAGVTQSPTHLIKTRGQQATLRCSPISGHTSVYWYQQALGLGLQFLLWYDEGEERNRGNFPPRFSGRQFPNYSSELNVNALELEDSALYLCASSHLGGEQYFGPGTRLTVT.

The chain links TRBV21-1 to TRBJ1-1; TRBD1 is the table's D call and was not checked against the DNA. TRBV21-1 represents a pseudogene. CDR3 length equals 14 residues. The CDR3 region is CASSNPGMGTEAFF. CDR3 DNA: TGTGCCAGCAGCAACCCAGGGATGGGGACTGAAGCTTTCTTT.

This clone was detected a few times. This chain uses TRBV30 with TRBJ2-7; TRBD1 is a possible D gene (6 bases). Germline lookup yields CDR1 GTSNPN and CDR2 SVGIG (reference sequence). The CDR3 length is 12 residues. V was cut by 3 bases and J by 6 bases, with 12 bases left in between. The chain's CDR3 is CAWSGQSSEQYF. The CDR3 DNA reads as TGTGCCTGGAGCGGACAGTCGAGCGAGCAGTACTTC.

The J gene is TRBJ2-1, the V gene TRBV7-2; tentatively, D is TRBD1 (5 bases). V was trimmed by 5 bases and J by 10 bases, leaving 24 bases between them. Germline CDR1 reads SGHTA; CDR2 reads FQGNSA. The CDR3 extends over 16 amino acids. This CDR3 is CASSPSGRRAYLEQFF. Here the CDR3 DNA reads TGTGCCAGCAGCCCTTCTGGCCGCAGGGCATATCTCGAGCAGTTCTTC. The whole variable domain, filled in from reference TRBV7-2 and TRBJ2-1, reads GAGVSQSPSNKVTEKGKDVELRCDPISGHTALYWYRQSLGQGLEFLIYFQGNSAPDKSGLPSDRFSAERTGGSVSTLTIQRTQQEDSAVYLCASSPSGRRAYLEQFFGPGTRLTVL.

V gene TRBV5-4 combines with J gene TRBJ1-2; D remains ambiguous. CDR3 length equals 15 residues. The germline V gene encodes CDR1 SGHNT and CDR2 YYREEE (reference sequence). V dropped 4 bases and J dropped 2 bases, with 15 bases sitting between them. The CDR3 nucleotides read TGTGCCAGCAGCCTCCCAAGGTCGGGGAACTATGGCTACACCTTC. Translation gives CASSLPRSGNYGYTF.

The chain combines TRBV30 with TRBJ1-1; perhaps TRBD1 as D (5 bases). This CDR3 comprises 14 residues. Germline CDR1 is GTSNPN and CDR2 is SVGIG (reference sequence). Trimming cost V 2 bases and J 6 bases, with 16 bases left between them. CDR3 protein: CAWSIRQTDPEAFF. As DNA, the CDR3 is TGTGCCTGGAGTATAAGACAGACCGACCCTGAAGCTTTCTTT.

The rearrangement joins TRBV6-2 or TRBV6-3 to TRBJ1-5, with 7 bases fitting TRBD1. The CDR3 length is 17 residues. J was trimmed by 5 bases and V by 6 bases; bases with no gene match: 16. Germline V lookup: CDR1 MNHEY, CDR2 SVGEGT. In nucleotides, the CDR3 is TGTGCCAGCAGCCCGCTCCCCCGGACAGGTTTTTATCAGCCCCAGCATTTT. Amino acids: CASSPLPRTGFYQPQHF.

The chain recombines TRBV5-6 with TRBJ1-3; D is possibly TRBD1 (5 bases). Trimming took off 6 bases at V and 4 bases at J, with 20 bases between the two ends. This CDR3 region has 16 residues. Germline CDR1 and CDR2: SGHDT and YYEEEE. The CDR3 DNA follows: TGTGCCAGCACCCCGTGGGGCGGAAGAGTCGGAAACACCATATATTTT. Translated, it gives CASTPWGGRVGNTIYF.

Comment on this clone: The sample carries other DNA sequences with the same CDR3. The genes are TRBV2 and TRBJ1-6; 9 bases map to TRBD1. Germline values: CDR1 SNHLY, CDR2 FYNNEI. J gave up 9 bases and V 6 bases, and 6 bases lay outside the gene matches. CDR3 length: 14 amino acids. The CDR3 DNA sequence: TGTGCCAGCAGCCCGGGACAGGGCTCTTCACCCCTCCACTTT. Protein product: CASSPGQGSSPLHF.

V is TRBV7-9 and J is TRBJ1-2, with D hard to call. Per germline, CDR1 SEHNR and CDR2 FQNEAQ (reference sequence). The CDR3 is made up of 12 amino acids. Trimming stripped 4 bases from V and 8 bases from J, with 11 bases between. CDR3 loop: CASSSRNFGYTF. The CDR3 DNA sequence: TGTGCCAGCAGCTCTAGGAATTTCGGCTACACCTTC.

As concerns this clone: The identical CDR3 is also encoded by other nucleotide sequences in the sample. The chain carries TRBV30 and TRBJ1-3, with TRBD1 as a possible D gene (5 bases). V was pared by 4 bases and J by 2 bases, with 9 bases between. This CDR3 has 13 residues. Per germline, CDR1 GTSNPN and CDR2 SVGIG (reference sequence). The CDR3 sequence: CAWTGGTGNTIYF. As DNA, the CDR3 is TGTGCCTGGACCGGGGGGACTGGAAACACCATATATTTT.

This clone has just one count. The chain carries TRBV5-1 and TRBJ2-3; 10 positions match TRBD2. This CDR3 is built from 18 residues. Germline V lookup: CDR1 SGHRS, CDR2 YFSETQ. V dropped 1 base and J dropped 4; count of bases not matched to a gene: 12. The CDR3 sequence is CASSLQASGGNGPDTQYF. The CDR3 DNA reads TGCGCCAGCAGCTTGCAGGCTAGCGGGGGCAACGGCCCAGATACGCAGTATTTT. The variable domain in full, completed from reference TRBV5-1 and TRBJ2-3, reads KAGVTQTPRYLIKTRGQQVTLSCSPISGHRSVSWYQQTPGQGLQFLFEYFSETQRNKGNFPGRFSGRQFSNSRSEMNVSTLELGDSALYLCASSLQASGGNGPDTQYFGPGTRLTVL.